This T cell receptor (beta chain) was retrieved from a study of cytomegalovirus exposure and HLA in healthy donors (dated by TCRdb to 2015 to 2018). Concerning the study at large: An earlier analysis of some 550 of the donors reported more than 250 Gb of sequence data and more than 90 million unique TCR beta sequences from around 200 million T cells. Roughly 290 gigabases of sequencing data and roughly 81 million unique TCR sequences made up an early release that covered under 750 HLA-typed donors. Of the 398 genotyped donors, 81% were placed in the genetic ancestry cluster associated with self-reported Caucasian donors. The study aimed to test whether cataloging public T cell receptors could reveal signatures of past pathogen exposure. The study used immunosequencing to profile the T cell repertoires of approximately 650 subjects and linked those repertoires to cytomegalovirus serostatus. Besides the first cohort of approximately 670 subjects, a separate validation cohort made up of around 120 different subjects was used. High-throughput TCR immunosequencing, statistical association of individual TCRs with disease status, and machine learning were combined to predict cytomegalovirus infection status. To study patterns of TCR occurrence, a later analysis re-analyzed previously published TCR beta repertoires from under 750 donors and added high-resolution HLA genotyping. The later analysis used no new phenotypic data to find candidate immune exposures, relying instead on TCR beta sequences and their occurrence across donors. To decide whether each TCR beta V gene segment behaved as functional or pseudogenic, an earlier analysis of some 580 of the donors relied on high-throughput TCR beta sequencing. Alongside the repertoire data, information on donor age, sex, ethnicity and CMV serostatus was compiled. A later genetic analysis took genome-wide SNP genotypes for about 55% of the roughly 670 donors and used that subset as a discovery cohort. All discovery cohort repertoires had been generated using a single sequencing platform. HLA typing covered class I and class II loci at four-digit resolution. Typing coverage varied by locus: roughly 629-630 donors for A, B, C, DRB1 and DQB1; approximately 500 for DQA1; 600 to 610 for DPA1; roughly 450 for DPB1. Roughly 5 DR-DQ haplotypes were handled as single units for association and clustering, since linkage in the cohort was strong. Among approximately 370 genotyped donors of the cohort, an average of around 250,000 unique TCR beta nucleotide sequences was sequenced per donor, of which roughly 17% were non-productive. General conclusions and limits of the study: The authors suggested that the approach could potentially be extended to other disease states and immunological phenotypes. The study gave a list of about 170 TCR beta chains associated with cytomegalovirus. An earlier analysis of 450 to 750 of the donors showed that most TCR beta V segments appeared in productive rearrangements either about 90% or about 30% of the time, which broadly matched IMGT annotations. Roughly uniform sequencing depth across donors was assumed in presence/absence analyses, although this assumption may not hold. Correlated functional status among segregating V segments might reflect linkage disequilibrium, but an unknown experimental factor could not be ruled out. A few of the identified cytomegalovirus-associated TCR beta chains were confirmed in vitro to be specific for cytomegalovirus antigens. The only immune exposure information available for the cohort was CMV serostatus. In this cohort, only TCR beta chains were sequenced, and detectable features were limited by the absence of alpha or paired-chain data. A further reported finding was that TCR beta sequences accurately predicted the HLA-A and HLA-B alleles for most subjects in the first cohort. An association between a missense DCLRE1C variant and V-gene and J-gene trimming of TCR beta chains was found in a later genetic analysis and replicated in an independent cohort. Several of the top co-occurrence clusters appeared to be linked to parvovirus B19, influenza, CMV and Epstein-Barr virus, according to a later analysis. In a later analysis, HLA-associated TCR beta chains were found to be more clonally expanded and to have lower generation probabilities than equally common non-associated chains. HLA typing was unavailable for some donors at each locus, so association tests used only the typed subset. Some IMGT-functional V segments, including TRBV6-2 and TRBV6-3, could not be told apart with the 87-base-pair reads, so those segments were excluded. Most CMV-associated TCR beta chains appeared to be HLA-restricted in a later analysis, and the HLA associations seemed to be driven largely by CMV exposure. According to a later genetic analysis, donors in an Asian-associated ancestry cluster had fewer N-insertions in productive TCRs than the roughly 700-donor mean. A group of highly shared sequence variants was considered likely to be a technical artifact of the sequencing pipeline. In a later analysis, the rate of TCR association differed among HLA loci, with DRB1 alleles having the most associated TCRs and HLA-C alleles having the fewest. The earlier analysis of approximately 560 of the donors excluded 15 to 20 rarely observed V segments, including chromosome 9 orphons, because counts were too low. In both the original and validation cohorts, the classifier was reported to diagnose cytomegalovirus status with high specificity and sensitivity. In a later analysis, over 15,000 TCR beta sequences were associated with specific HLA alleles at a false discovery rate of 0.05. When HLA alleles, especially DR and DQ, strongly co-occurred, TCR associations were difficult to assign to individual alleles. While some public TCRs were present in many individuals, most TCR sequences turned up only very rarely across donors.

Libraries were constructed by the immunoSEQ multiplex PCR assay. The multiplex PCR relied on a mix of 60 forward primers for TCR Vbeta segments and 13 reverse primers for TCR Jbeta segments. The CDR3 region of rearranged TCR beta genes was amplified from genomic DNA by a multiplex PCR assay. The amplified TCR beta libraries were sequenced on the Illumina HiSeq System as 87-base-pair reads. The published analysis was carried out like this. Across the 670 or so repertoires, a later analysis counted approximately 83 million unique TCR beta chains, some 11 million of which were shared by at least two donors. A nearest-neighbor algorithm error-corrected the raw reads and collapsed the reads into unique sequences, merging closely related sequences to remove PCR and sequencing errors. To assign V, D and J gene segments, CDR3 sequences were aligned to IMGT reference sequences. For a sequence to be retained, at least a six-nucleotide match to both a V gene segment and a J gene segment was required. Rearrangements were called productive when the CDR3 lacked stop codons and stayed in frame with V and J; all others were non-productive. Following IMGT convention, CDR3 was defined as the stretch from the second conserved V-encoded cysteine to the conserved J-encoded phenylalanine. The earlier analysis of 550 to 650 of the donors excluded any sequence lacking an unambiguous match to a single V gene segment. An earlier analysis of just under 600 of the donors called V segments functional above 56.7% productive rearrangements and segregating when the between-donor standard deviation exceeded 5%. A statistical classification framework was built to diagnose cytomegalovirus status from the catalog of TCR beta chain sequences. In a later analysis, V and J genes were assigned by comparing TCR nucleotide sequences against IMGT/GENE-DB human TR gene sequences. In a later analysis, CDR3 sequences and most-parsimonious VDJ recombination scenarios were assigned using the TCRdist pipeline. In a later analysis, each TCR beta chain was defined by its CDR3 amino acid sequence together with its V-gene family, and reads without a unique V-gene family were excluded. In a later analysis, fewer than 600 highly shared, low-generation-probability nucleotide sequences were removed to address suspected cross-contamination and a sequencing artifact. In a later analysis, a clonal expansion index for each public chain was calculated from normalized within-repertoire ranks of inferred template counts. Generation probabilities in a later analysis came from a VDJ recombination model fitted to out-of-frame rearrangements, and those results were checked against IGoR. In a later analysis, hypergeometric tests were used to score TCR-TCR, TCR-HLA and TCR-CMV co-occurrence, with a repertoire-size bias correction applied to TCR pairs. To estimate false discovery rates, a later analysis permuted the HLA or CMV assignments 20 times. In a later analysis, co-occurring TCRs were grouped with DBSCAN, and TCRdist sequence similarity was added when clustering was performed within HLA-allele-positive subsets. Co-occurrence clustering excluded repertoires with fewer than 30,000 or more than 120,000 public chains, plus five with anomalous nucleotide sharing. Sourced from immuneACCESS, this table was stored by TCRdb with only in-frame sequences that have V and J called. A share of the clones is absent; for the studies checked, an unresolved V gene accounts for under half, and the remainder has no known explanation. The V and J calls and clone size were taken over from that table, and D and trimming were inferred from the DNA. For this sample the table gives 54,000 or so clones, of which approximately 70% were detected only once. Roughly 19% of the sample lies in the top ten.

In total, 600 or so healthy bone marrow donors made up the cohort. At the time of sampling, every cohort member was nominally healthy, though immune exposures that went unrecorded were likely present. The donor was CMV seropositive and belonged to the group of 250 to 300 seropositive cohort members. Every donor gave a peripheral blood sample, and the peripheral blood mononuclear cells from that sample were used for TCR beta sequencing. Genomic DNA extraction from the blood cell samples was performed with the Qiagen DNeasy Blood Extraction Kit. This clone came up a few times. The target of this receptor is not known. One base away there is no much larger clone; base qualities are not given. The CDR3 starts with the cysteine, ends with the phenylalanine, and has 13 residues. Only CDR3 DNA remains: 39 bases, in frame from the first base. Based on the germline V gene, the CDR1 and CDR2 sequences are MNHEY and SVGAGI. V is pared back by 0 bases and J by 1 base, with 3 bases lying between the germline termini.

The chain is made from TRBV6-5 and TRBJ1-1, with the identity of the D gene unclear. Material: PBMCs. The clonotype was recovered from a woman aged 60 to 75 in good health and CMV-seropositive. The CDR3 here reads CASSYSANTEAFF. DNA sequence: TGTGCCAGCAGTTACTCGGCGAACACTGAAGCTTTCTTT.